Below, 5 T cell receptor beta chains from the same sample are listed, as sequenced in a study of cytomegalovirus exposure and HLA in healthy donors. Use of 60 Vbeta and 13 Jbeta primers characterized the PCR. Produced via immunoSEQ multiplex PCR; TCRdb's table is partial and in-frame only. This sample yields 110,000 or so clones, of which under 85% are seen a single time; about 2.2% belongs to the top ten. Sequencing used PBMCs. Source of these receptors: a man aged 25 to 45 in good health and CMV-seronegative.

The table lists this clone with a few counts. The genes are TRBV6-6 and TRBJ2-2, with 8 bases matching TRBD1. J gave up 7 bases and V 4 bases, and 11 bases lay outside the gene matches. The length of the CDR3 is 16 residues. CDR1 MNHNY and CDR2 SVGAGI come from the germline V gene (reference sequence). The DNA for the CDR3 is TGTGCCAGCAGTTCGCCGCTCGGACAGGGAATCGGGGAGCTGTTTTTT. Encoded protein: CASSSPLGQGIGELFF.

There are many counts of this clone. The V gene is TRBV9, the J gene TRBJ2-1; TRBD2 agrees at 11 bases. Germline CDR1 and CDR2: SGDLS and YYNGEE. The trim removed 3 bases at V and 5 bases at J, leaving 10 bases unmatched. The CDR3 loop spans 17 amino acids. The CDR3 protein is CASSAKASGGINNEQFF. Written as DNA, the CDR3 is TGTGCCAGCAGCGCTAAAGCTAGCGGGGGGATTAACAATGAGCAGTTCTTC.

The J gene is TRBJ2-7, the V gene TRBV28; D unresolved. The CDR3 covers 14 residues. Germline V gives CDR1 MDHEN, CDR2 SYDVKM. V lost 2 bases and J 0 bases, leaving 8 bases between the germline ends. CDR3 DNA sequence: TGTGCCAGCAGTTTAGCGCCAAGCTCCTACGAGCAGTACTTC. Protein: CASSLAPSSYEQYF.

The chain links TRBV21-1 to TRBJ2-7; the DNA was not used to check the table's D call, TRBD1. TRBV21-1 is noted as a pseudogene. This CDR3 is 14 amino acids long. CDR3 bases: TGTGCCAGCAGCAATTTGGTCCAGGCGTGGGAGCAGTACTTC. Translation gives CASSNLVQAWEQYF.

The chain uses TRBV9 and TRBJ2-1; 7 positions match TRBD2. Germline CDR1 is SGDLS and CDR2 is YYNGEE. This CDR3 is built from 16 residues. The ends lost 0 bases at V and 5 bases at J; junction bases unmatched: 8. CDR3 in amino acids: CASSVDPGGDDNEQFF. DNA for the CDR3: TGTGCCAGCAGCGTAGACCCGGGGGGAGATGACAATGAGCAGTTCTTC.